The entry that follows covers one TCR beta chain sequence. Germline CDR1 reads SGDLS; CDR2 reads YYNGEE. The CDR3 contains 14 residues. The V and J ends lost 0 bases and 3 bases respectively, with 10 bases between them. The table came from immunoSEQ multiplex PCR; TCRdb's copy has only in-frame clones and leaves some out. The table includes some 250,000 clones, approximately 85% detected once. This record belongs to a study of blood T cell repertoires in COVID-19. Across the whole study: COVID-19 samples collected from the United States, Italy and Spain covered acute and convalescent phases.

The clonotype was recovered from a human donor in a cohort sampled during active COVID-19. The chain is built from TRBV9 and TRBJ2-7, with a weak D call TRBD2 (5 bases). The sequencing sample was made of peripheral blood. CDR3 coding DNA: TGTGCCAGCAGCGTAGAGCCGGGAAACTACGAGCAGTACTTC. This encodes CASSVEPGNYEQYF.